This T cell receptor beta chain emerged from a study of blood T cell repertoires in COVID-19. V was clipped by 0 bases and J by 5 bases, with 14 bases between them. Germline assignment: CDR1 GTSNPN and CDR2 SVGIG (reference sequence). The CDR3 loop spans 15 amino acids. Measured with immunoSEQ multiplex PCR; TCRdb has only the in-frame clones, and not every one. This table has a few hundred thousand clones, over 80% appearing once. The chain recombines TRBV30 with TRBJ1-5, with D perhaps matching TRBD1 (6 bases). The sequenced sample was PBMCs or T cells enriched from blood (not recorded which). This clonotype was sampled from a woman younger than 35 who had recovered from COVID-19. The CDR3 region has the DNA TGTGCCTGGAGTGTTCGGGAAGGGGGATATCAGCCCCAGCATTTT. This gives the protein CAWSVREGGYQPQHF.